This TCR beta chain was recovered during a study of cytotoxic CD8 clonotypes in ibrutinib-treated CLL. Study-level background: Outcomes included approximately 25 partial and 2 complete responses; after median approximately 70 months, roughly 15 stayed remitted and about 12 progressed.

Some clones are missing from TCRdb's copy, which holds only in-frame ones; the method was immunoSEQ multiplex PCR. This sample has under 150,000 clones, with around 81% found just once. Regarding this clone: The target antigen is unknown.

The germline gives CDR1 PRHDT, CDR2 FYEKMQ (reference sequence). The CDR3 is 15 amino acids. V dropped 2 bases and J dropped 3 bases, with 12 bases sitting between them. General observations from the study: Clonality correlated strongly with circulating CD8+ T cells and exceeded age-matched healthy donors at baseline. The study found public clonotypes uncommon, contracting or stable on treatment.

This sequence was found in a human donor with chronic lymphocytic leukemia. Source: PBMCs, taken after 36 months of ibrutinib treatment. This rearrangement joins TRBV13 to TRBJ2-3, with TRBD1 as a possible D gene (6 bases). The CDR3 DNA reads as TGTGCCAGCAGCTTATGGGCTCAGGGGACAGATACGCAGTATTTT. Translation gives CASSLWAQGTDTQYF. Full variable domain (missing parts from reference TRBV13 and TRBJ2-3): AAGVIQSPRHLIKEKRETATLKCYPIPRHDTVYWYQQGPGQDPQFLISFYEKMQSDKGSIPDRFSAQQFSDYHSELNMSSLELGDSALYFCASSLWAQGTDTQYFGPGTRLTVL.